The rows below give T cell receptor beta chains drawn from one sample of a study of Graves' ophthalmopathy and Graves' hyperthyroidism. MiXCR, applied by TCRdb to the multiplex PCR reads, yields one record per CDR3 protein. The table records about 500,000 distinct CDR3 sequences, under 45% of them present only once. The specimen was peripheral blood or thyroid tissue (not recorded which). Receptors originate from an adult man with Graves' hyperthyroidism. Both conserved end residues are part of each CDR3. The D gene is left open where the match is weak. Only part of the rows carry a size: once, few, many, or a class if the clone is expanded.

>NA|many|TRBV10-3|TRBJ1-1
TGTGCCATCAGTGAGTCGAGGAGTCGGCCTGAAGCTTTCTTT
CAISESRSRPEAFF
>NA|once|TRBV29-1|TRBJ1-1
TGCAGCGCGATCGGGGGTTCTAGCGTCGGTAAAGCTTTCTTT
CSAIGGSSVGKAFF
>TRBD2|NA|TRBV20-1|TRBJ2-7
TGCAGTGCTAGACTCGGACTAGCGGGACCCTACGAGCAGTACTTC
CSARLGLAGPYEQYF
>TRBD1|NA|TRBV7-9|TRBJ1-2
TGTGCCAGCAGCCTCTCGGGACAGGGCCATGGCTACACCTTC
CASSLSGQGHGYTF
>NA|NA|TRBV7-4|TRBJ2-5
TGTGCCATCCGTGCCCAGTACTTC
CAIRAQYF
>TRBD1|few|TRBV11-3|TRBJ1-1
TGTGCCAGCAGCTTCGGACAGGGCAGGGGGAACACTGAAGCTTTCTTT
CASSFGQGRGNTEAFF
>NA|many|TRBV2|TRBJ2-5
TGTGCCAGCAGTGACCGGACGGGACTCAAAGAGACCCAGTACTTC
CASSDRTGLKETQYF
>NA|NA|TRBV7-9|TRBJ1-3
TGTGCCAGCAGCATCGTCTCTGGAAACACCATATATTTT
CASSIVSGNTIYF
>NA|NA|TRBV10-3|TRBJ2-1
TGTGCCATCAGTACCTCAGGGGATGTCTATGAGCAGTTCTTC
CAISTSGDVYEQFF
>NA|NA|TRBV7-9|TRBJ1-6
TGTGCCAGCAGCTTTCCGGGACGTAATTCACCCCTCCACTTT
CASSFPGRNSPLHF
>TRBD1|few|TRBV7-9|TRBJ1-1
TGTGCCAGCAGACACCGGGACAGGGGGCTGTACACTGAAGCTTTCTTT
CASRHRDRGLYTEAFF
>NA|few|TRBV6-4|TRBJ2-2
TGTGCCAGCAGTGACTCGATAGTGTCCGGGGAGCTGTTTTTT
CASSDSIVSGELFF
>NA|many|TRBV7-9|TRBJ1-1
TGTGCCAGCAGCGGGGGGCGGCGACTGATTGAAGCTTTCTTT
CASSGGRRLIEAFF
>TRBD1|NA|TRBV28|TRBJ1-1
TGTGCCAGCAGGTTGACAGGGTGGTACACTGAAGCTTTCTTT
CASRLTGWYTEAFF
>TRBD1|few|TRBV5-8|TRBJ2-2
TGTGCCAGCAGCCTCCTTACAGGGGGACCCACCGGGGAGCTGTTTTTT
CASSLLTGGPTGELFF
>NA|few|TRBV28|TRBJ1-4
TGTGCCAGCAGTTTGGTGACAGCCCATAATGAAAAACTGTTTTTT
CASSLVTAHNEKLFF
>TRBD2|NA|TRBV6-4|TRBJ2-7
TGTGCCAGCAGTGACTCTCCTAGCGGGAACTACGAGCAGTACTTC
CASSDSPSGNYEQYF
>TRBD1|NA|TRBV27|TRBJ2-7
TGTGCCAGCAGTTTATCGACAGGGGGCTACGAGCAGTACTTC
CASSLSTGGYEQYF
>TRBD2|few|TRBV5-4|TRBJ2-5
TGTGCCAGCAGCCCTGGGACTAGCGGGAGCTGGGAGACCCAGTACTTC
CASSPGTSGSWETQYF
>TRBD1|many|TRBV20-1|TRBJ2-5
TGCAGTGCTAGGGAGAGGACAGGGCCCCAAGAGACCCAGTACTTC
CSARERTGPQETQYF
>TRBD1|many|TRBV10-2|TRBJ1-1
TGCGCCAGCACAAAGGACAGGGAGGACACTGAAGCTTTCTTT
CASTKDREDTEAFF
>TRBD1|many|TRBV19|TRBJ2-7
TGTGCCAGTAGTGTAGCCCGGGACAGGGCCTACGAGCAGTACTTC
CASSVARDRAYEQYF
>NA|many|TRBV20-1|TRBJ1-5
TGCAGTGCTAGCCGGGTTGGGGGGGGACATCAGCCCCAGCATTTT
CSASRVGGGHQPQHF
>NA|NA|TRBV7-9|TRBJ1-2
TGTGCCAGCAGCATGACTAGCGGCTACACCTTC
CASSMTSGYTF
>NA|few|TRBV2|TRBJ1-2
TGTGCCAGCAGTGTCGACCGAGATCAACAGGGCTATGGCTACACCTTC
CASSVDRDQQGYGYTF
>NA|NA|TRBV7-3|TRBJ2-3
TGTGCCAGCAGCTCAGCAGGGGTTAGCACAGATACGCAGTATTTT
CASSSAGVSTDTQYF
>NA|many|TRBV29-1|TRBJ2-7
TGCAGCGTAGATTCCAGTGACAGTGGGCTAGGTTACGAGCAGTACTTC
CSVDSSDSGLGYEQYF
>NA|many|TRBV12-3/TRBV12-4|TRBJ2-5
TGTGCCAGCAGTTTAAACGACCAAGAGACCCAGTACTTC
CASSLNDQETQYF
>TRBD2|many|TRBV11-3|TRBJ2-5
TGTGCCAGCGGGACTAGCGGGAGGGAGACCCAGTACTTC
CASGTSGRETQYF
>TRBD2|NA|TRBV7-7|TRBJ2-5
TGTGCTAGCAGCTTCCTAGCGGGGGTGGAGACCCAGTACTTC
CASSFLAGVETQYF
>NA|many|TRBV20-1|TRBJ1-6
TGCAGTGCGGAAATTGGGCGCGGGAATTCACCCCTCCACTTT
CSAEIGRGNSPLHF
>TRBD2|NA|TRBV29-1|TRBJ2-5
TGCAGCGTTGGGATGCTAGCGGTCCAAGAGACCCAGTACTTC
CSVGMLAVQETQYF
>NA|many|TRBV20-1|TRBJ2-7
TGCAGTGCCGCCCTAGCCACCAACTACGAGCAGTACTTC
CSAALATNYEQYF
>TRBD2|NA|TRBV2|TRBJ2-7
TGTGCCAGCAGTTTGGTGACGGGGGGGGGCTACGAGCAGTACTTC
CASSLVTGGGYEQYF
>NA|NA|TRBV5-1|TRBJ2-3
TGCGCCAGCAGCTTAGGAGAAGATACGCAGTATTTT
CASSLGEDTQYF
>NA|many|TRBV20-1|TRBJ2-7
TGCAGTGCTAGCGACTATGAGAGTCCAGACTACGAGCAGTACTTC
CSASDYESPDYEQYF
>NA|many|TRBV10-3|TRBJ1-2
TGTGCCATCAGTGATCGTGGATATGATTATGGCTACACCTTC
CAISDRGYDYGYTF
>NA|NA|TRBV29-1|TRBJ1-1
TGCAGCGCCGACTTGAGCCTGAACACTGAAGCTTTCTTT
CSADLSLNTEAFF
>NA|NA|TRBV25-1|TRBJ1-1
TGTGCCAGCAGTTTCTTGGAGGGGACGAACACTGAAGCTTTCTTT
CASSFLEGTNTEAFF